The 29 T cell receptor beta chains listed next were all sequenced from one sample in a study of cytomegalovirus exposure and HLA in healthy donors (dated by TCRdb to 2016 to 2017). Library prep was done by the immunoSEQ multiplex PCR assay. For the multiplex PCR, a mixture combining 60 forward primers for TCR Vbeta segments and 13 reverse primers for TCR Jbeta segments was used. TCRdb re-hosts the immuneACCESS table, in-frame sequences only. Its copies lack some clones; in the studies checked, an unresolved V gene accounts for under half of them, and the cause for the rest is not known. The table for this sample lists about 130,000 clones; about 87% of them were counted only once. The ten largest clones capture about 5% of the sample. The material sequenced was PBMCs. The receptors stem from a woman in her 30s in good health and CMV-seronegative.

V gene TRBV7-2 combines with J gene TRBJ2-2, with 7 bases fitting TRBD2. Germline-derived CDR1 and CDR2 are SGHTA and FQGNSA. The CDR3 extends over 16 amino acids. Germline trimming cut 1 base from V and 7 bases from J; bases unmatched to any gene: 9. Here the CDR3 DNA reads TGTGCCAGCAGCTTAGGCGGGAGTCGGGGGAGCGGGGAGCTGTTTTTT. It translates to CASSLGGSRGSGELFF.

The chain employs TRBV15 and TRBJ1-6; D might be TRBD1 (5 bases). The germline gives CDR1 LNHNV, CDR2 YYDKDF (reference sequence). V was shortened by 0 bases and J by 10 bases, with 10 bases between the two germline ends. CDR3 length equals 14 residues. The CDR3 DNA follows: TGTGCCACCAGCAGAGAATTGACAGAATCACCCCTCCACTTT. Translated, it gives CATSRELTESPLHF.

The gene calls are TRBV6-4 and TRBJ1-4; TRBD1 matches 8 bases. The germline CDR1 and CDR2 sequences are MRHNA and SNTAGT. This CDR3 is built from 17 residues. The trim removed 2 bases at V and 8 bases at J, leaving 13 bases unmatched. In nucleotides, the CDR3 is TGTGCCAGCAGTGACCCCCCACCCCAGGGGGCACGGGAAAAACTGTTTTTT. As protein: CASSDPPPQGAREKLFF.

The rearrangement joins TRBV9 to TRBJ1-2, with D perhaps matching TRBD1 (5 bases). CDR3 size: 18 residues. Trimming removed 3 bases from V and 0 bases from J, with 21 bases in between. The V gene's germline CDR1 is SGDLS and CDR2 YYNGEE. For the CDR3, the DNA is TGTGCCAGCAGCGGGGGCCCACCCCACAGGAGAGCTAACTATGGCTACACCTTC. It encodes CASSGGPPHRRANYGYTF.

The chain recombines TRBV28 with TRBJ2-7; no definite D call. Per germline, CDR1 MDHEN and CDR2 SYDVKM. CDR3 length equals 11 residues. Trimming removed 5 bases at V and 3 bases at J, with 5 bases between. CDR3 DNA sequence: TGTGCCAGCAGTGAACTCTACGAGCAGTACTTC. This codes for CASSELYEQYF.

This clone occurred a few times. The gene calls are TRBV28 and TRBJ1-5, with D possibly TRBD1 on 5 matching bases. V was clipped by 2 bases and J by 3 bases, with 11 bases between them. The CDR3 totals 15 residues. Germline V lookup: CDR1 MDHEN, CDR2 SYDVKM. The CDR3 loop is CASSLTGGDNQPQHF. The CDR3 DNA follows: TGTGCCAGCAGTTTAACGGGGGGTGACAATCAGCCCCAGCATTTT.

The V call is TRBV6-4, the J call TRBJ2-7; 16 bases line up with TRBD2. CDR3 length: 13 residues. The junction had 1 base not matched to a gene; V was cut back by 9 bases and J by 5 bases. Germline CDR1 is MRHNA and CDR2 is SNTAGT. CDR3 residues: CARGTSGGDEQYF. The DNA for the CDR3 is TGTGCCAGGGGGACTAGCGGGGGGGACGAGCAGTACTTC.

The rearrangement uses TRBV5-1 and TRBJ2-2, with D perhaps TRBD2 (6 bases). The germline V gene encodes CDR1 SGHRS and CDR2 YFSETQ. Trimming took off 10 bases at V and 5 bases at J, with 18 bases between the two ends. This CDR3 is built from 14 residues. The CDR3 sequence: CACKAGTHTGELFF. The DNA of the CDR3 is TGCGCCTGCAAGGCCGGGACTCATACCGGGGAGCTGTTTTTT.

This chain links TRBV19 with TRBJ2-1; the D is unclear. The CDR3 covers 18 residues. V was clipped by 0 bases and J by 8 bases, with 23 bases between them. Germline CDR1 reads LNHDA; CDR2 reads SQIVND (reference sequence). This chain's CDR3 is CASSIDLYGGSSGDEQFF. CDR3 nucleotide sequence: TGTGCCAGTAGTATAGATCTATATGGTGGCTCCTCAGGCGATGAGCAGTTCTTC.

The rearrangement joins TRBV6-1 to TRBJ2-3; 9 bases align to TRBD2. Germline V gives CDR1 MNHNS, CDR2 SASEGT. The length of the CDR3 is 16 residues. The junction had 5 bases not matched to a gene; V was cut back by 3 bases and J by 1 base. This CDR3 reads CASSEGIAGGTDTQYF. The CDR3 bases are TGTGCCAGCAGTGAGGGTATAGCGGGAGGCACAGATACGCAGTATTTT.

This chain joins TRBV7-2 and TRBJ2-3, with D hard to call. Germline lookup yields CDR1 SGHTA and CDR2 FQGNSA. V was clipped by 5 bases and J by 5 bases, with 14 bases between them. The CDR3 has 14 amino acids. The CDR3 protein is CASSPMGRRDTQYF. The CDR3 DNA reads TGTGCCAGCAGCCCCATGGGTAGGAGAGATACGCAGTATTTT.

The CDR3 DNA reads as TGTGCCAGCACCGGGAGGGCTTACGAGACCCAGTACTTC. Its protein product is CASTGRAYETQYF. The V call is TRBV2, the J call TRBJ2-5; 8 positions match TRBD2. V shed 7 bases, J shed 5 bases, and the junction held 6 bases outside the gene matches. The CDR3 spans 13 residues. Germline CDR1 SNHLY, CDR2 FYNNEI. The complete variable domain, with remaining parts taken from reference TRBV2 and TRBJ2-5, reads EPEVTQTPSHQVTQMGQEVILRCVPISNHLYFYWYRQILGQKVEFLVSFYNNEISEKSEIFDDQFSVERPDGSNFTLKIRSTKLEDSAMYFCASTGRAYETQYFGPGTRLLVL.

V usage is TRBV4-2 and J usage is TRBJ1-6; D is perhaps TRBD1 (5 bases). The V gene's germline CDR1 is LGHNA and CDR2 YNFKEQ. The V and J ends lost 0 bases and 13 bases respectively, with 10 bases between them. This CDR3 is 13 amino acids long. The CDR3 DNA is TGTGCCAGCAGCCAAGATCGGGGGTTCCCCCTCCACTTT. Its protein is CASSQDRGFPLHF.

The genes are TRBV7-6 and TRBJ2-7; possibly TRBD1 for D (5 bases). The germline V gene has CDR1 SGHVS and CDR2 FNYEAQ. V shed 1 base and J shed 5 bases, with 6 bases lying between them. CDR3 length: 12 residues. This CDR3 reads CASSLGGHEQYF. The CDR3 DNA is TGTGCCAGCAGCTTAGGGGGCCACGAGCAGTACTTC. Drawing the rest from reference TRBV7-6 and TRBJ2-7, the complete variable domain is GAGVSQSPRYKVTKRGQDVALRCDPISGHVSLYWYRQALGQGPEFLTYFNYEAQQDKSGLPNDRFSAERPEGSISTLTIQRTEQRDSAMYRCASSLGGHEQYFGPGTRLTVT.

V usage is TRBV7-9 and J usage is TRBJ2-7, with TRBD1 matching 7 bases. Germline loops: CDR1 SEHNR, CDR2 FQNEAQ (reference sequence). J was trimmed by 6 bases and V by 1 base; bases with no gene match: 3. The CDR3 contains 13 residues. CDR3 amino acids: CASSLVAGGEQYF. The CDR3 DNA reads TGTGCCAGCAGCTTAGTTGCAGGGGGCGAGCAGTACTTC.

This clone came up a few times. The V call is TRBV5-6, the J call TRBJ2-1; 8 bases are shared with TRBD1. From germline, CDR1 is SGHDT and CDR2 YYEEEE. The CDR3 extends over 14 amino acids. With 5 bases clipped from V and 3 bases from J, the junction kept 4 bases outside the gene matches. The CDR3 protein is CASSRDRYYNEQFF. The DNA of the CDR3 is TGTGCCAGCAGTCGGGACAGGTACTACAATGAGCAGTTCTTC.

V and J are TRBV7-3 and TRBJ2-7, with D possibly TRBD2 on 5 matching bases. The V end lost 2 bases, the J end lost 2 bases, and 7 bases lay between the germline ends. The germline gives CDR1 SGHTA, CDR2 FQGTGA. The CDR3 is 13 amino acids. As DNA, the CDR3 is TGTGCCAGCAGCTTAGACGGGACCTACGAGCAGTACTTC. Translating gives CASSLDGTYEQYF. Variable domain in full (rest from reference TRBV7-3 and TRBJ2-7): GAGVSQTPSNKVTEKGKYVELRCDPISGHTALYWYRQSLGQGPEFLIYFQGTGAADDSGLPNDRFFAVRPEGSVSTLKIQRTERGDSAVYLCASSLDGTYEQYFGPGTRLTVT.

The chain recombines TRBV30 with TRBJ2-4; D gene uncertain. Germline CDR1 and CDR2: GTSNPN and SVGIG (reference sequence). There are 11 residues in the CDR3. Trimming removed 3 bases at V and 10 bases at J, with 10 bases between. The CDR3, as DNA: TGTGCCTGGAGACTCTACCAAATTCAGTACTTC. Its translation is CAWRLYQIQYF. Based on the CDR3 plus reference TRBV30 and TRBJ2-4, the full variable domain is SQTIHQWPATLVQPVGSPLSLECTVEGTSNPNLYWYRQAAGRGLQLLFYSVGIGQISSEVPQNLSASRPQDRQFILSSKKLLLSDSGFYLCAWRLYQIQYFGAGTRLSVL.

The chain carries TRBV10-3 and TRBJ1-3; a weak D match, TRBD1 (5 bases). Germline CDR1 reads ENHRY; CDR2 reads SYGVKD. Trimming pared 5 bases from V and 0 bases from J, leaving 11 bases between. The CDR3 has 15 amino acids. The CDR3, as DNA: TGTGCCATCAGTACAGGTTCAAGCTCTGGAAACACCATATATTTT. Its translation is CAISTGSSSGNTIYF.

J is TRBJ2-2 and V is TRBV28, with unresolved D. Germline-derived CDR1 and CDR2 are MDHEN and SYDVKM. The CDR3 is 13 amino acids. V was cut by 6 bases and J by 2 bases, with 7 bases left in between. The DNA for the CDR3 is TGTGCCAGCAGGTTAAGCAACACCGGGGAGCTGTTTTTT. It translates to CASRLSNTGELFF.

The CDR3 sequence: CASTGTGRSYEQYF. CDR3 DNA sequence: TGTGCCAGCACCGGGACAGGGAGGTCCTACGAGCAGTACTTC. The rearrangement joins TRBV6-6 to TRBJ2-7; 9 positions agree with TRBD1. Germline V lookup: CDR1 MNHNY, CDR2 SVGAGI (reference sequence). Trimming cost V 7 bases and J 1 base; bases outside gene matches: 5. The CDR3 length is 14 residues.

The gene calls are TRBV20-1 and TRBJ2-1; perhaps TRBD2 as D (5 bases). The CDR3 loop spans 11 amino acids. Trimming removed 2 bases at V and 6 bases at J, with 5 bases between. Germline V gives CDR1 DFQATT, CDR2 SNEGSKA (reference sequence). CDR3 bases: TGCAGTGCTAGACGGGGCAATGAGCAGTTCTTC. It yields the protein CSARRGNEQFF.

CDR3 DNA sequence: TGTGCCAGCAGCTTGTCGCAGGGTCGACCCCAAGAGACCCAGTACTTC. It translates to CASSLSQGRPQETQYF. This chain connects TRBV5-8 to TRBJ2-5; perhaps TRBD1 as D (5 bases). V was pared by 1 base and J by 1 base, with 14 bases between. This CDR3 comprises 16 residues. CDR1 and CDR2 from the germline V gene are SGHTS and YDEGEE.

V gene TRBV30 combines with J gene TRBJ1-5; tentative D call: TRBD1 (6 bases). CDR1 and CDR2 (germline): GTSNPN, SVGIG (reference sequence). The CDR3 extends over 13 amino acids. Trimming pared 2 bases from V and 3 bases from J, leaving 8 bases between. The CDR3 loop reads CAWSYRDNQPQHF. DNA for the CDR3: TGTGCCTGGAGTTACAGGGACAATCAGCCCCAGCATTTT.

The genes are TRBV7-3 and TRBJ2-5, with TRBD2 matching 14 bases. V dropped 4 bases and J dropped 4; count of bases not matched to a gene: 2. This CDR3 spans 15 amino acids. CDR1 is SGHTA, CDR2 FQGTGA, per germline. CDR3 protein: CASSWGLAGVETQYF. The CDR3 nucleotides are TGTGCCAGCAGCTGGGGACTAGCGGGAGTAGAGACCCAGTACTTC.

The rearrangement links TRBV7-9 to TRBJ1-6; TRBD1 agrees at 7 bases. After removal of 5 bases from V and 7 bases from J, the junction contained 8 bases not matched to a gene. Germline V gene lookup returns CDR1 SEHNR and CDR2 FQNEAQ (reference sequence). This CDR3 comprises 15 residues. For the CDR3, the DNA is TGTGCCAGCAGCAGGTTCGGGACAGCCAATTCACCCCTCCACTTT. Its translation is CASSRFGTANSPLHF.

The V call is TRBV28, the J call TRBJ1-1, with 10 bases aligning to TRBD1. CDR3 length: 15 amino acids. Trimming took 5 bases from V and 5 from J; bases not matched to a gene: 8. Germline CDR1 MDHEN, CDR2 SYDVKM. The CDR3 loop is CASSRQGARETEAFF. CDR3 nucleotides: TGTGCCAGCAGTCGACAGGGGGCGCGGGAAACTGAAGCTTTCTTT. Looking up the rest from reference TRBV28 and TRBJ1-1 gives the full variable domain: DVKVTQSSRYLVKRTGEKVFLECVQDMDHENMFWYRQDPGLGLRLIYFSYDVKMKEKGDIPEGYSVSREKKERFSLILESASTNQTSMYLCASSRQGARETEAFFGQGTRLTVV.

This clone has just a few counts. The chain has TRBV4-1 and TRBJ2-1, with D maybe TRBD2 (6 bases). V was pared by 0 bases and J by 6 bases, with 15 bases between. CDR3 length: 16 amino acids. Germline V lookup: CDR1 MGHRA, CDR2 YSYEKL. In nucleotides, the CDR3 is TGCGCCAGCAGCCAAGAGGCTCGGGACTTGCTCAATGAGCAGTTCTTC. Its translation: CASSQEARDLLNEQFF.

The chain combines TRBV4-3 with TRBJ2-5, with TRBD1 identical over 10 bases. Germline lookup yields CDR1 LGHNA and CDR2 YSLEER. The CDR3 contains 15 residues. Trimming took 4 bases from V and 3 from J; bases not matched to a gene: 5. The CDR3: CASSPRQGAEETQYF. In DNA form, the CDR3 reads TGCGCCAGCAGCCCGAGACAGGGGGCGGAAGAGACCCAGTACTTC.